The 9 T cell receptor beta chains below all came from one sample that was sequenced in a study of T cells in Graves' hyperthyroidism and ophthalmopathy. RNA transcripts yielded amplified TCR beta CDR3 regions. First-round RT-PCR of the TCR CDR3 relied on the HTBI primer set. TCRdb called the multiplex PCR reads again in MiXCR, with one record for every CDR3 protein. The sample lists a few hundred thousand distinct CDR3 sequences; approximately 18% were seen once. Sequencing was carried out using blood. All receptors come from a man aged 45-60 years with Graves' ophthalmopathy.

The chain joins TRBV29-1 to TRBJ2-7; possible D gene TRBD2, 6 bases. The CDR3 sequence is 13 residues long. Trimming pared 5 bases from V and 5 bases from J, leaving 16 bases between. The germline V gene has CDR1 SQVTM and CDR2 ANQGSEA. The CDR3 DNA sequence: TGCAGCGTTCTTAGTAACGGGGGACACGAGCAGTACTTC. Translating gives CSVLSNGGHEQYF.

To note about this clonotype: This may come from a read error, since a much larger clone is one base off. V gene TRBV6-1 combines with J gene TRBJ2-7, with unresolved D. The CDR3 is made up of 15 amino acids. Germline loops: CDR1 MNHNS, CDR2 SASEGT. The CDR3 region has the DNA TGTGCCAGCAGTGAAAGGAAAGGGCCTCGATACGGGCAGTACTTC. It is translated as CASSERKGPRYGQYF.

Note on this clonotype: This may come from a read error, since a much larger clone is one base off. The genes are TRBV30 and TRBJ2-1, with TRBD2 as a possible D gene (6 bases). The CDR3 runs 15 residues. V shed 0 bases and J shed 3 bases, with 12 bases lying between them. Germline CDR1 reads GTSNPN; CDR2 reads SVGIG (reference sequence). In DNA, the CDR3 is TGTGCCTGGAGTGTCACGAGCGGGTGCTACAATGAGCAGTTCTTC. Translation: CAWSVTSGCYNEQFF.

This clonotype was found many times. The chain uses TRBV5-1 and TRBJ1-4; the match to TRBD1 covers 7 bases. Trimming removed 4 bases from V and 5 bases from J; junction bases left unmatched: 2. The CDR3 covers 13 residues. Germline V lookup: CDR1 SGHRS, CDR2 YFSETQ. CDR3 region: CASSTGQNEKLFF. The CDR3 region has the DNA TGCGCCAGCAGCACGGGACAGAATGAAAAACTGTTTTTT.

This clonotype was found many times. The chain carries TRBV3-1 and TRBJ1-6; no clear D gene. Looked up from germline, CDR1 is LGHDT and CDR2 is YNNKEL (reference sequence). The CDR3 has 16 amino acids. Trimming took 3 bases from V and 6 from J, leaving 15 bases between them. This chain's CDR3 is CASSHRWAQFNSPLHF. DNA of the CDR3: TGTGCCAGCAGCCACCGATGGGCCCAGTTTAATTCACCCCTCCACTTT.

This clonotype showed up just a few times. V usage is TRBV24-1 and J usage is TRBJ2-7, with TRBD2 as a possible D gene (5 bases). This CDR3 contains 17 residues. Looked up from germline, CDR1 is KGHDR and CDR2 is SFDVKD. V shed 2 bases and J shed 2 bases, with 18 bases lying between them. The CDR3 spells CATSDSQPTNGAYEQYF. The CDR3 DNA reads as TGTGCCACCAGTGATTCCCAACCAACTAACGGGGCCTACGAGCAGTACTTC.

The V and J genes are TRBV9 and TRBJ1-2; 7 bases map to TRBD1. Germline CDR1 and CDR2: SGDLS and YYNGEE. V lost 2 bases, J lost 10 bases, and 11 bases stayed unmatched. The CDR3 spans 14 residues. This CDR3 is CASSVTGTESFYTF. The CDR3, as DNA: TGTGCCAGCAGCGTTACCGGGACAGAATCCTTCTACACCTTC. Full variable domain (rest looked up from reference TRBV9 and TRBJ1-2): DSGVTQTPKHLITATGQRVTLRCSPRSGDLSVYWYQQSLDQGLQFLIQYYNGEERAKGNILERFSAQQFPDLHSELNLSSLELGDSALYFCASSVTGTESFYTFGSGTRLTVV.

This clonotype appeared many times. CDR3 sequence: CASSRQGAHTEAFF. Written as DNA, the CDR3 is TGTGCCAGCAGTAGGCAGGGGGCGCACACTGAAGCTTTCTTT. The chain employs TRBV28 and TRBJ1-1; TRBD1 matches 8 bases. Germline V gene sequence: CDR1 MDHEN, CDR2 SYDVKM. This CDR3 spans 14 amino acids. Trimming removed 5 bases from V and 3 bases from J; junction bases left unmatched: 5.

This clonotype was picked up many times. This rearrangement joins TRBV30 to TRBJ2-7; no clear D gene. CDR3 length: 11 amino acids. Trimming removed 1 base at V and 5 bases at J, with 6 bases between. From germline, CDR1 is GTSNPN and CDR2 SVGIG (reference sequence). The CDR3 reads CAWSARHEQYF. CDR3 sequence (DNA): TGTGCCTGGAGTGCCAGACACGAGCAGTACTTC.